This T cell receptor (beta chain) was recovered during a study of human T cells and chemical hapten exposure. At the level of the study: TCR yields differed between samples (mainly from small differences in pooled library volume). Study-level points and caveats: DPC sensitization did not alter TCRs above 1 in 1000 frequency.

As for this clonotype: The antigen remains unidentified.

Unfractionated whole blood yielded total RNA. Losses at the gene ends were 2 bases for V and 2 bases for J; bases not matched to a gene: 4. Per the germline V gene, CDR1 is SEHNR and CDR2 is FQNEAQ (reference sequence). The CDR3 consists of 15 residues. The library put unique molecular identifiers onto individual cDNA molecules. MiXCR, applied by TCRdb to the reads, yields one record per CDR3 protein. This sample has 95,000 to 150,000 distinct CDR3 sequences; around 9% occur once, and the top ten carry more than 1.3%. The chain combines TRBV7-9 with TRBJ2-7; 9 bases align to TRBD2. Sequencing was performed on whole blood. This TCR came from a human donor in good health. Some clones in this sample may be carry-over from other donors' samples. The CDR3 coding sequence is TGTGCCAGCAGCTTATTTCCTAGCGGGACCTACGAGCAGTACTTC. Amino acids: CASSLFPSGTYEQYF.